This is a list of T cell receptor beta chains from one sample in a study of response to subunit inactivated influenza vaccine. TCRdb reprocessed the RT-PCR reads with MiXCR, giving one entry per CDR3 protein. The sample consists of hundreds of thousands of distinct CDR3 sequences, approximately 14% of them appearing once. The source material was PBMCs from blood, sampled 14 days before vaccination. Every receptor here comes from a man between 50 and 59 years old who received an inactivated influenza vaccine. Both conserved end residues are part of each CDR3. Fields, in order: V gene, J gene, D gene, clone size, CDR3 DNA, CDR3 protein. A D gene is named only where the DNA matches it firmly. Expanded clones get a size class; other rows say once, few or many, or leave the size out.

TRBV7-9,TRBJ1-2,.,few,TGTGCCAGCAGCTTAGCTGCACTCTCTAACTATGGCTACACCTTC,CASSLAALSNYGYTF
TRBV7-2,TRBJ2-7,TRBD2,.,TGTGCCAGCAGCATTAGCGGGAGGGTTGGGGAGCAGTACTTC,CASSISGRVGEQYF
TRBV7-9,TRBJ2-7,.,many,TGTGCCAGCAGCCAAGGACAAGGTGAGCAGTACTTC,CASSQGQGEQYF
TRBV20-1,TRBJ2-7,.,.,TGCAGTGCTCGGGGGCGCTCCTACGAGCAGTACTTC,CSARGRSYEQYF
TRBV7-8,TRBJ2-1,TRBD1,many,TGTGCCAGCAGCCCCGGGACAGGGCGCAATGAGCAGTTCTTC,CASSPGTGRNEQFF
TRBV28,TRBJ2-7,TRBD1,few,TGTGCCAGCAGTCTGACCGGGACAGGATTGAGCGAGCAGTACTTC,CASSLTGTGLSEQYF
TRBV5-1,TRBJ2-2,.,few,TGCGCCAGCAGCTGGGGTGGACAAACGAACACCGGGGAGCTGTTTTTT,CASSWGGQTNTGELFF
TRBV20-1,TRBJ1-5,.,few,TGCAGTGCGGGAGGTGCGACAGGAAATCAGCCCCAGCATTTT,CSAGGATGNQPQHF
TRBV30,TRBJ1-1,.,.,TGTGCCTGGAGTGGTACAGTGACTGAAGCTTTCTTT,CAWSGTVTEAFF
TRBV5-1,TRBJ1-4,.,few,TGCGCCAGCAGCTTGGGCCAGGGGACGACTAATGAAAAACTGTTTTTT,CASSLGQGTTNEKLFF
TRBV18,TRBJ2-2,.,.,TGTGCCAGCTCGCCTACGACAGACAACACCGGGGAGCTGTTTTTT,CASSPTTDNTGELFF
TRBV6-5,TRBJ2-3,.,few,TGTGCCAGCAGTTACGTCGCTAGCGCCTATAGCACAGATACGCAGTATTTT,CASSYVASAYSTDTQYF
TRBV18,TRBJ2-1,TRBD2,many,TGTGCCAGCTCACCAGGCGGGGGGGAGCAGTTCTTC,CASSPGGGEQFF
TRBV5-1,TRBJ2-5,.,.,TGCGCCAGCAGCTGGGGGGCAGCTCAAGAGACCCAGTACTTC,CASSWGAAQETQYF
TRBV2,TRBJ2-3,.,.,TGTGCCAGCACTCTCAGGGCCGATACGCAGTATTTT,CASTLRADTQYF
TRBV15,TRBJ2-3,.,few,TGTGCCACCAGCAGAAGGGGGGGACCAACAGATACGCAGTATTTT,CATSRRGGPTDTQYF
TRBV18,TRBJ2-1,.,.,TGTGCCAGCTCACCAAGGGTCAGCTCCAATGAGCAGTTCTTC,CASSPRVSSNEQFF
TRBV6-1,TRBJ1-3,TRBD1,.,TGTGCCAGCAGTGGAACCGGGACAGGGACTGGAAACACCATATATTTT,CASSGTGTGTGNTIYF
TRBV20-1,TRBJ2-1,.,few,TGCAGTGCTAGCAGCGGACCCCTAGCGAACGAGCAGTTCTTC,CSASSGPLANEQFF
TRBV2,TRBJ2-5,TRBD1,few,TGTGCCAGCAGTCGGGACAGTAAACAAGAGACCCAGTACTTC,CASSRDSKQETQYF
TRBV6-2/TRBV6-3,TRBJ2-5,.,.,TGTGCCAGCAGTTACTCTCGGAAAGAGACCCAGTACTTC,CASSYSRKETQYF
TRBV30,TRBJ2-1,.,many,TGTGCCTGGAGAGGCTTTGTTAATGAGCAGTTCTTC,CAWRGFVNEQFF
TRBV5-1,TRBJ2-2,TRBD1,few,TGCGCCAGCAGCCTTCCGGGACAGGCCCCTACCGGGGAGCTGTTTTTT,CASSLPGQAPTGELFF
TRBV20-1,TRBJ2-1,.,.,TGCAGTGCTAGAGATTGGCAGCGGGCGAGGAATGAGCACTTCTTC,CSARDWQRARNEHFF
TRBV15,TRBJ2-2,TRBD1,few,TGTGCCACCAGCTCCCGGGACAGGGGTATCGGGGAGCTGTTTTTT,CATSSRDRGIGELFF
TRBV3-1,TRBJ2-7,TRBD2,few,TGTGCCAGCAGCCCCTGGGGGGGGACCTACGAGCAGTACTTC,CASSPWGGTYEQYF
TRBV5-1,TRBJ2-5,TRBD2,few,TGCGCCAGCAGCTCACCTAGCGGGGGGACACAAGAGACCCAGTACTTC,CASSSPSGGTQETQYF
TRBV28,TRBJ2-7,TRBD1,many,TGTGCCAGCAGTCCCCGGACAGGGACGCACGAGCAGTACTTC,CASSPRTGTHEQYF
TRBV27,TRBJ2-1,.,many,TGTGCCAGCAGTTCAAGGGTGGGCGAGCAGTTCTTC,CASSSRVGEQFF
TRBV12-3/TRBV12-4,TRBJ2-2,TRBD1,.,TGTGCCAGCACTACCTGGACAGGGGTCGGGGAGCTGTTTTTT,CASTTWTGVGELFF
TRBV2,TRBJ2-1,.,.,TGTGCCAGCAGTGCCGGACTGGGTTTAGGATTCTTC,CASSAGLGLGFF
TRBV6-4,TRBJ2-2,.,few,TGTGCCAGCAGTGACTACGGGGCCGGGGAGCTGTTTTTT,CASSDYGAGELFF
TRBV2,TRBJ2-1,TRBD1,many,TGTGCCAGCAGTGTACAGGGGGAGCAGTTCTTC,CASSVQGEQFF
TRBV5-5,TRBJ1-1,.,few,TGTGCCAGCAGCTTGTACGGCACGACAGGTGAAGCTTTCTTT,CASSLYGTTGEAFF
TRBV20-1,TRBJ1-2,.,.,TGCACCCCCCTCTCGGGCGGAATCTATGGCTACACCTTC,CTPLSGGIYGYTF
TRBV12-3/TRBV12-4,TRBJ2-5,TRBD1,many,TGTGCCAGCAGTCGACGACAGGGGGCTTGGGAGACCCAGTACTTC,CASSRRQGAWETQYF
TRBV20-1,TRBJ2-4,.,few,TGCAGTGCTAGAGAAGGGGAAAACATTCAGTACTTC,CSAREGENIQYF
TRBV20-1,TRBJ2-5,.,few,TGCAGTGGAGCGGGACGGGGGGGACAGGGGACCCAGTACTTC,CSGAGRGGQGTQYF
TRBV12-3/TRBV12-4,TRBJ2-1,TRBD1,few,TGTGCCAGCAGTTTGAGGACAGGGCGTTACAATGAGCAGTTCTTC,CASSLRTGRYNEQFF
TRBV20-1,TRBJ1-5,TRBD1,few,TGCAGTGCTAAGGGGACAGTCAATCAGCCCCAGCATTTT,CSAKGTVNQPQHF
TRBV7-2,TRBJ2-5,TRBD1,.,TGTGCCAGCAGCAAAGGGACAGGGTTGCAGACCCAGTACTTC,CASSKGTGLQTQYF
TRBV6-1,TRBJ2-7,TRBD1,few,TGTGCCAGCAGTGTAAACAGGGGCGAGCAGTACTTC,CASSVNRGEQYF
TRBV20-1,TRBJ2-3,TRBD1,.,TGCAGTGCTACTTCCGGGACAGGGGCGGCCCCAGATACGCAGTATTTT,CSATSGTGAAPDTQYF
TRBV11-2,TRBJ2-5,.,.,TGTGCCAGCAGCTTAGTTTCCGAATCGGAGGGGTATGGAGAGACCCAGTACTTC,CASSLVSESEGYGETQYF
TRBV11-2,TRBJ2-5,TRBD2,many,TGTGCCAGCAGCCTTGGGTCGGGCGGGGGGTTCAACGGGCAAGAGACCCAGTACTTC,CASSLGSGGGFNGQETQYF
TRBV7-9,TRBJ1-1,.,few,TGTGCCAGCAGCTTAGCGCCTCCCGAAGCTTTCTTT,CASSLAPPEAFF